Shown below are 23 T cell receptor beta chains from a single sample sequenced in a study of control samples from healthy donors and cancer patients. The repertoire was sequenced with immunoSEQ multiplex PCR; TCRdb's copy has only in-frame clones and lacks some. This table holds about 170,000 clones, 90% to 95% found once. Sequencing input: blood. Every receptor here comes from a woman under 30 in good health.

CDR3 sequence (DNA): TGCGCCAGCAGCCAAGAATCAGGGGGCCCTTTCCATGAGCAGTTCTTC. Encoded protein: CASSQESGGPFHEQFF. The chain recombines TRBV4-1 with TRBJ2-1, with TRBD1 matching 8 bases. Looked up from germline, CDR1 is MGHRA and CDR2 is YSYEKL. V was clipped by 0 bases and J by 8 bases; unmatched bases: 9. This CDR3 is 16 amino acids long.

The chain carries TRBV5-1 and TRBJ2-2, with D unresolved. CDR1 and CDR2 from the germline V gene are SGHRS and YFSETQ. The CDR3 has 12 residues. Trimming removed 0 bases at V and 7 bases at J, with 4 bases between. CDR3 in amino acids: CASSLAGGELFF. DNA of the CDR3: TGCGCCAGCAGCTTGGCTGGCGGGGAGCTGTTTTTT.

The rearrangement links TRBV7-9 to TRBJ1-2, with 9 bases fitting TRBD1. V lost 6 bases and J lost 3; bases outside the gene matches: 5. Looked up from germline, CDR1 is SEHNR and CDR2 is FQNEAQ (reference sequence). The CDR3 runs 14 residues. The CDR3 loop is CASSWTGDDYGYTF. The DNA for the CDR3 is TGTGCCAGCAGTTGGACAGGGGATGACTATGGCTACACCTTC. Filled out from reference TRBV7-9 and TRBJ1-2, the complete variable domain reads DTGVSQNPRHKITKRGQNVTFRCDPISEHNRLYWYRQTLGQGPEFLTYFQNEAQLEKSRLLSDRFSAERPKGSFSTLEIQRTEQGDSAMYLCASSWTGDDYGYTFGSGTRLTVV.

The chain combines TRBV14 with TRBJ1-1; D is unclear. The CDR3 is 20 residues long. CDR1 is SGHDN, CDR2 FVKESK, per germline. Trimming shortened V by 1 base and J by 0 bases, and 24 bases separated the two germline ends. In DNA form, the CDR3 reads TGTGCCAGCAGCCAAGGACTAAGACGTCTTTCCAATCGGATGAACACTGAAGCTTTCTTT. Residues: CASSQGLRRLSNRMNTEAFF. Complete variable domain (other parts from reference TRBV14 and TRBJ1-1): EAGVTQFPSHSVIEKGQTVTLRCDPISGHDNLYWYRRVMGKEIKFLLHFVKESKQDESGMPNNRFLAERTGGTYSTLKVQPAELEDSGVYFCASSQGLRRLSNRMNTEAFFGQGTRLTVV.

The chain is built from TRBV2 and TRBJ2-3; D may be TRBD2 (5 bases). CDR1 and CDR2 from the germline V gene are SNHLY and FYNNEI. The length of the CDR3 is 11 residues. The V end lost 7 bases, the J end lost 11 bases, and 13 bases lay between the germline ends. CDR3 sequence: CASNGGHGQYF. The CDR3 DNA sequence: TGTGCCAGCAACGGCGGGCACGGGCAGTATTTT.

This clone was seen once. The gene calls are TRBV19 and TRBJ1-5; TRBD1 agrees at 7 bases. Trimming took 1 base from V and 0 from J; bases not matched to a gene: 6. CDR1 LNHDA and CDR2 SQIVND come from the germline V gene (reference sequence). This CDR3 has 17 residues. CDR3 protein: CASSIGGTEYSNQPQHF. For the CDR3, the DNA is TGTGCCAGTAGTATAGGTGGGACAGAATATAGCAATCAGCCCCAGCATTTT.

The chain has TRBV7-9 and TRBJ1-2; D not resolved. The CDR3 has 16 residues. Germline-derived CDR1 and CDR2 are SEHNR and FQNEAQ (reference sequence). Trimming took off 2 bases at V and 3 bases at J, with 16 bases between the two ends. CDR3: CASSLIGQIMDYGYTF. The CDR3 DNA is TGTGCCAGCAGCTTAATAGGTCAGATAATGGACTATGGCTACACCTTC. The whole variable domain, remainder taken from reference TRBV7-9 and TRBJ1-2, is DTGVSQNPRHKITKRGQNVTFRCDPISEHNRLYWYRQTLGQGPEFLTYFQNEAQLEKSRLLSDRFSAERPKGSFSTLEIQRTEQGDSAMYLCASSLIGQIMDYGYTFGSGTRLTVV.

CDR3: CASSFRDRKETQYF. The CDR3 DNA reads as TGTGCCAGCAGTTTTCGGGACAGGAAAGAGACCCAGTACTTC. This chain connects TRBV28 to TRBJ2-5, with 8 bases matching TRBD1. With 3 bases clipped from V and 3 bases from J, the junction kept 3 bases outside the gene matches. The CDR3 consists of 14 residues. Germline CDR1 and CDR2: MDHEN and SYDVKM. The variable domain in full, completed from reference TRBV28 and TRBJ2-5, reads DVKVTQSSRYLVKRTGEKVFLECVQDMDHENMFWYRQDPGLGLRLIYFSYDVKMKEKGDIPEGYSVSREKKERFSLILESASTNQTSMYLCASSFRDRKETQYFGPGTRLLVL.

V usage is TRBV10-3 and J usage is TRBJ1-6; D remains unclear. Trimming left V 0 bases short and J 9 bases short, with 12 bases between. Germline-derived CDR1 and CDR2 are ENHRY and SYGVKD. CDR3 length: 15 residues. The CDR3, as DNA: TGTGCCATCAGTGAGTCCCGGGATACGGTTTCACCCCTCCACTTT. Translated: CAISESRDTVSPLHF.

The DNA for the CDR3 is TGTGCCAGCAGCCAAGGGACAGTAGCTAACTATGGCTACACCTTC. Translation: CASSQGTVANYGYTF. V usage is TRBV9 and J usage is TRBJ1-2; TRBD1 aligns across 7 bases. This CDR3 comprises 15 residues. From germline, CDR1 is SGDLS and CDR2 YYNGEE. The V gene end was trimmed by 4 bases and the J gene end by 0 bases; junction bases not matched to a gene: 6.

The genes are TRBV6-1 and TRBJ1-5; D remains ambiguous. The V end was cut by 1 base, the J end by 4 bases, with 5 bases between. The CDR3 is made up of 13 amino acids. CDR1 and CDR2 (germline): MNHNS, SASEGT. The CDR3 DNA reads as TGTGCCAGCAGTGAAGAAAGGAATCAGCCCCAGCATTTT. It yields the protein CASSEERNQPQHF.

This chain connects TRBV5-6 to TRBJ1-1, with D unclear. The CDR3 covers 14 residues. V was pared by 2 bases and J by 12 bases, with 20 bases between. The germline gives CDR1 SGHDT, CDR2 YYEEEE. DNA of the CDR3: TGTGCCAGCAGCTTCCGATTAATAGGTTCTGAGACTTTCTTT. Residues: CASSFRLIGSETFF. Filled out from reference TRBV5-6 and TRBJ1-1, the complete variable domain reads DAGVTQSPTHLIKTRGQQVTLRCSPKSGHDTVSWYQQALGQGPQFIFQYYEEEERQRGNFPDRFSGHQFPNYSSELNVNALLLGDSALYLCASSFRLIGSETFFGQGTRLTVV.

This clone was counted a single time. J is TRBJ2-7 and V is TRBV7-9, with 10 bases identical to TRBD1. J lost 4 bases, V lost 5 bases, and 5 bases had no gene match. CDR1 and CDR2 (germline): SEHNR, FQNEAQ (reference sequence). This CDR3 is built from 14 residues. The chain's CDR3 is CASSPRQGAYEQYF. As DNA, the CDR3 is TGTGCCAGCAGCCCCAGACAGGGGGCTTACGAGCAGTACTTC.

The genes are TRBV7-8 and TRBJ1-6; the match to TRBD1 covers 9 bases. This CDR3 comprises 17 residues. With V trimmed by 5 bases and J by 3 bases, 8 bases remained unmatched. In germline, CDR1 is SGHVS, CDR2 FQNEAQ. CDR3 residues: CASSPMDRGNYNSPLHF. The CDR3 DNA follows: TGTGCCAGCAGCCCCATGGACAGGGGCAACTATAATTCACCCCTCCACTTT.

This clone was detected only once. The CDR3 loop is CASSGGFEAFF. CDR3 nucleotide sequence: TGTGCCAGCAGTGGGGGGTTTGAAGCTTTCTTT. This chain joins TRBV2 and TRBJ1-1; D possibly corresponds to TRBD1 (5 bases). In germline, CDR1 is SNHLY, CDR2 FYNNEI. The CDR3 consists of 11 residues. Between the trimmed V and J ends, which lost 4 bases and 7 bases, there was a span of 7 bases.

Only one count was recorded for this clone. V is TRBV2 and J is TRBJ2-2; TRBD2 matches at 14 bases. In germline, CDR1 is SNHLY, CDR2 FYNNEI. The CDR3 is 15 residues long. The J segment lost 9 bases and the V segment lost 7 bases, leaving 7 bases of the junction unmatched. The DNA of the CDR3 is TGTGCCAGCATATCCGGGACTAGCGGGAGCAGGGAGCTGTTTTTT. Protein sequence: CASISGTSGSRELFF.

The V and J genes are TRBV4-3 and TRBJ1-1; unclear D gene. This CDR3 comprises 16 residues. V lost 4 bases and J lost 6, with 21 bases in between. Germline loops: CDR1 LGHNA, CDR2 YSLEER. CDR3 bases: TGCGCCAGCAGCCCCCTTGGGAGTGGGTCCGGACCTGAAGCTTTCTTT. It is translated as CASSPLGSGSGPEAFF.

The gene calls are TRBV5-1 and TRBJ1-3; 8 bases agree with TRBD1. The germline V gene encodes CDR1 SGHRS and CDR2 YFSETQ. J lost 7 bases, V lost 4 bases, and 7 bases had no gene match. This CDR3 is 14 amino acids long. CDR3 loop: CASSRTGSENTIYF. CDR3 nucleotides: TGCGCCAGCAGCCGGACAGGGTCTGAGAACACCATATATTTT.

The chain is built from TRBV24-1 and TRBJ2-1; 9 bases are shared with TRBD1. V shed 4 bases and J 5 bases; nucleotides not matched to a gene: 8. Germline-derived CDR1 and CDR2 are KGHDR and SFDVKD. The CDR3 runs 16 residues. CDR3 sequence reads: CATSDPGQGIHNEQFF. The CDR3 nucleotides read TGTGCCACCAGTGACCCGGGACAGGGTATCCACAATGAGCAGTTCTTC.

This chain uses TRBV6-5 with TRBJ2-7; 8 nucleotides line up with TRBD1. The junction had 6 bases not matched to a gene; V was cut back by 7 bases and J by 7 bases. CDR3 length equals 12 residues. Per germline, CDR1 MNHEY and CDR2 SVGAGI. CDR3 protein: CASTDRAGEQYF. As DNA, the CDR3 is TGTGCCAGCACGGACAGGGCGGGGGAGCAGTACTTC.

The chain employs TRBV5-8 and TRBJ1-6; 7 bases agree with TRBD1. The CDR3 is 14 amino acids. The trim removed 3 bases at V and 6 bases at J, leaving 3 bases unmatched. Germline values: CDR1 SGHTS, CDR2 YDEGEE. The DNA for the CDR3 is TGTGCCAGCAGCTCGACAGGGTTTAATTCACCCCTCCACTTT. This encodes CASSSTGFNSPLHF. The complete variable domain, with remaining parts taken from reference TRBV5-8 and TRBJ1-6, reads EAGVTQSPTHLIKTRGQQATLRCSPISGHTSVYWYQQALGLGLQFLLWYDEGEERNRGNFPPRFSGRQFPNYSSELNVNALELEDSALYLCASSSTGFNSPLHFGNGTRLTVT.

The chain combines TRBV5-6 with TRBJ1-5; D is perhaps TRBD1 (6 bases). Trimming took 0 bases from V and 4 from J, leaving 11 bases between them. CDR1 SGHDT and CDR2 YYEEEE come from the germline V gene. This CDR3 spans 15 amino acids. This chain's CDR3 is CASSLADSLNQPQHF. CDR3 in DNA: TGTGCCAGCAGCTTGGCGGACAGTCTAAATCAGCCCCAGCATTTT. Using reference TRBV5-6 and TRBJ1-5 for the parts outside the CDR3, the full variable domain is DAGVTQSPTHLIKTRGQQVTLRCSPKSGHDTVSWYQQALGQGPQFIFQYYEEEERQRGNFPDRFSGHQFPNYSSELNVNALLLGDSALYLCASSLADSLNQPQHFGDGTRLSIL.

This chain joins TRBV11-3 and TRBJ1-1, with D uncertain. Between the trimmed V and J ends, which lost 1 base and 3 bases, there was a span of 9 bases. Per germline, CDR1 SGHNT and CDR2 YENEEA. The CDR3 sequence is 14 residues long. CDR3: CASSLGPLYTEAFF. The CDR3 nucleotides read TGTGCCAGCAGCTTAGGTCCCTTGTACACTGAAGCTTTCTTT.